This T cell receptor (beta chain) appears in the sequencing data of a study of cytomegalovirus exposure and HLA in healthy donors. Study-wide points: A later analysis linked some 18,000 TCR beta sequences to HLA alleles at 0.05 false discovery rate.

The PCR was carried out with 60 Vbeta primers and 13 Jbeta primers. Profiled with immunoSEQ multiplex PCR; TCRdb holds only in-frame clones, not every one. Of about 160,000 clones detected, roughly 89% appear once; the ten largest clones hold 0.75% to 0.95%. Germline V CDR1 and CDR2: LNHDA, SQIVND (reference sequence). Trimming left V 5 bases short and J 2 bases short, with 13 bases between. The CDR3 spans 14 residues. A word on this clone: Antigen unknown.

This chain uses TRBV19 with TRBJ2-7; D remains ambiguous. This TCR derives from a young woman in good health and CMV-seronegative. The sequenced sample was PBMCs. The CDR3 sequence is CASSRIQAAYEQYF. The CDR3 bases are TGTGCCAGTAGTCGAATCCAGGCCGCCTACGAGCAGTACTTC.